One and the same sample provided the 6 T cell receptor beta chains below, sequenced in a study of beta chain features in type 1 diabetes. The isolated RNA, all of it, was reverse transcribed, so expressed TCRB transcripts were what got sequenced. This table comes from immunoSEQ multiplex PCR, and its TCRdb copy is limited to in-frame clones, with some not included. Of almost 350,000 clones detected, over 7% appear once; the ten largest clones hold about 1%. Antigens of these TCRs are unknown. Points from the study as a whole: All four CD4+ subsets of Type 1 diabetes patients contained TCRB CDR3s that were moderately but significantly shorter.

The sequenced sample consisted of central memory CD4+ T cells from blood. Source of these receptors: a man aged 30 to 45 with type 1 diabetes.

This chain joins TRBV19 and TRBJ2-7, with TRBD1 matching 8 bases. V dropped 5 bases and J dropped 0; count of bases not matched to a gene: 6. The CDR3 spans 15 residues. Germline V gene sequence: CDR1 LNHDA, CDR2 SQIVND (reference sequence). The CDR3 nucleotides are TGTGCCAGTAGTCCATCCGGGACAGGCTCCTACGAGCAGTACTTC. As protein: CASSPSGTGSYEQYF.

A few counts support this clone. As DNA, the CDR3 is TGTGCCTGGAGCGGTGATCCTAGCTCCTACAATGAGCAGTTCTTC. It translates to CAWSGDPSSYNEQFF. The chain has TRBV30 and TRBJ2-1; D is ambiguous. Trimming stripped 3 bases from V and 0 bases from J, with 12 bases between. This CDR3 region has 15 residues. Per the germline V gene, CDR1 is GTSNPN and CDR2 is SVGIG (reference sequence).

The chain recombines TRBV19 with TRBJ1-6; D call uncertain. There are 15 residues in the CDR3. Trimming pared 6 bases from V and 5 bases from J, leaving 14 bases between. Germline CDR1 and CDR2: LNHDA and SQIVND (reference sequence). The chain's CDR3 is CASRPLDGDNSPLHF. DNA of the CDR3: TGTGCCAGTAGACCTCTCGACGGGGATAATTCACCCCTCCACTTT. Complete variable domain (other parts from reference TRBV19 and TRBJ1-6): DGGITQSPKYLFRKEGQNVTLSCEQNLNHDAMYWYRQDPGQGLRLIYYSQIVNDFQKGDIAEGYSVSREKKESFPLTVTSAQKNPTAFYLCASRPLDGDNSPLHFGNGTRLTVT.

This clone was seen only a few times. Other DNA sequences in the sample encode the same CDR3. The V gene is TRBV7-2, the J gene TRBJ2-5; no clear D gene. CDR1 SGHTA and CDR2 FQGNSA come from the germline V gene. This CDR3 is built from 11 residues. V shed 5 bases and J shed 5 bases, with 6 bases lying between them. Here the CDR3 DNA reads TGTGCCAGCAGCGCCGGGGAGACCCAGTACTTC. It specifies CASSAGETQYF.

The chain uses TRBV6-1 and TRBJ2-7; D remains ambiguous. Trimming cost V 9 bases and J 0 bases, with 12 bases left between them. This CDR3 contains 13 residues. Germline V gene lookup returns CDR1 MNHNS and CDR2 SASEGT. CDR3 DNA sequence: TGTGCCAGTCTGGACGGAGACTCCTACGAGCAGTACTTC. Translation gives CASLDGDSYEQYF.

V usage is TRBV9 and J usage is TRBJ1-4; the D gene is possibly TRBD1 (6 bases). This CDR3 is 16 amino acids long. Deletions cut 3 bases from V and 7 bases from J, with 19 bases between. Germline V gene lookup returns CDR1 SGDLS and CDR2 YYNGEE. The CDR3 loop is CASSGGVGGLAEKLFF. The CDR3 DNA is TGTGCCAGCAGCGGTGGTGTGGGGGGGCTGGCTGAAAAACTGTTTTTT.